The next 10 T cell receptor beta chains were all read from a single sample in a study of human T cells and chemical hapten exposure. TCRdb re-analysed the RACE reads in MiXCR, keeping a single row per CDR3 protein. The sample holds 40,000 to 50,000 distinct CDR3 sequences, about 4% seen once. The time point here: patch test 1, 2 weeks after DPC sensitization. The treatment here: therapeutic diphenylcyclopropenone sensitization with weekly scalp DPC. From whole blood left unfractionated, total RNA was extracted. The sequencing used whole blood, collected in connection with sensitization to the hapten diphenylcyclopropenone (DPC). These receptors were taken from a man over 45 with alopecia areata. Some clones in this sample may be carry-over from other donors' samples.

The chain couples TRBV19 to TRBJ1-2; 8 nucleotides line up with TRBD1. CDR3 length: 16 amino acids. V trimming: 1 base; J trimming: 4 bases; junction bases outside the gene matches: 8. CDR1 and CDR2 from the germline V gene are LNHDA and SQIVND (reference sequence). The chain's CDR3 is CASSIGRTGSVYGYTF. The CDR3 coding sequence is TGTGCCAGTAGTATAGGCCGGACAGGGAGTGTCTATGGCTACACCTTC. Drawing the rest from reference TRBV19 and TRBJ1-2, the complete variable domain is DGGITQSPKYLFRKEGQNVTLSCEQNLNHDAMYWYRQDPGQGLRLIYYSQIVNDFQKGDIAEGYSVSREKKESFPLTVTSAQKNPTAFYLCASSIGRTGSVYGYTFGSGTRLTVV.

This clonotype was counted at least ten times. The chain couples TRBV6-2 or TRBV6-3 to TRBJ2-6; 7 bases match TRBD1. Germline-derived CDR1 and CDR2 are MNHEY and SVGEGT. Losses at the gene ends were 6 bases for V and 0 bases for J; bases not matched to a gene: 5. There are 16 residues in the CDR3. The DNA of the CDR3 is TGTGCCAGCAGCCAACAGGGGCGCTCTGGGGCCAACGTCCTGACTTTC. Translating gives CASSQQGRSGANVLTF.

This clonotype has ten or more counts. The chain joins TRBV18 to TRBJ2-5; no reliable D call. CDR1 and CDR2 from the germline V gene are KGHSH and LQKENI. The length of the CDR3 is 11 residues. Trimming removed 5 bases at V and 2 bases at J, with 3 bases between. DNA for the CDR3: TGTGCCAGCTCAAATCAAGAGACCCAGTACTTC. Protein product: CASSNQETQYF. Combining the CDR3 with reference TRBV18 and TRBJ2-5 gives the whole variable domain NAGVMQNPRHLVRRRGQEARLRCSPMKGHSHVYWYRQLPEEGLKFMVYLQKENIIDESGMPKERFSAEFPKEGPSILRIQQVVRGDSAAYFCASSNQETQYFGPGTRLLVL.

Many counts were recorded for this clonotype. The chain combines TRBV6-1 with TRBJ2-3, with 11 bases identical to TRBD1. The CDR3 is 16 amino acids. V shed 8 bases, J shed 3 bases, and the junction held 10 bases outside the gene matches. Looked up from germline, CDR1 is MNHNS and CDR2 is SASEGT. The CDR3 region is CASSLTGTGGTDTQYF. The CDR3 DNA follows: TGTGCCAGCTCGTTAACCGGGACAGGGGGAACAGATACGCAGTATTTT.

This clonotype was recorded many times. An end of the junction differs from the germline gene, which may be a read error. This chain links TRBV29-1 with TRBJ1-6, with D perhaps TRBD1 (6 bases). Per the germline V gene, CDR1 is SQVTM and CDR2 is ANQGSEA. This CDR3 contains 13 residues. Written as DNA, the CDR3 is TGCAGCGTTCAAGAGGGGGTGAATTCACCCCTCCACTTT. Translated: CSVQEGVNSPLHF.

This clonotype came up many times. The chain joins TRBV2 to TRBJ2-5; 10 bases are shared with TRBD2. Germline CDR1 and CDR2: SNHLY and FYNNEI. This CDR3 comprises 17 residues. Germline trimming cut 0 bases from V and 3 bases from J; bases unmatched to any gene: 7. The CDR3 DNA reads TGTGCCAGCAGTGAAGCGCATGGAGCGGGAGGGAAAGAGACCCAGTACTTC. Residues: CASSEAHGAGGKETQYF.

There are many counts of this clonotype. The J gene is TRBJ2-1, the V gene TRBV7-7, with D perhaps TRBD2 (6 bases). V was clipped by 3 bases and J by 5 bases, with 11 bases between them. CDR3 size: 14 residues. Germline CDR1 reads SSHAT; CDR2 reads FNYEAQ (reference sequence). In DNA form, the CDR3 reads TGTGCCAGCAGCTTGGGGACTTCCAACAATGAGCAGTTCTTC. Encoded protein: CASSLGTSNNEQFF.

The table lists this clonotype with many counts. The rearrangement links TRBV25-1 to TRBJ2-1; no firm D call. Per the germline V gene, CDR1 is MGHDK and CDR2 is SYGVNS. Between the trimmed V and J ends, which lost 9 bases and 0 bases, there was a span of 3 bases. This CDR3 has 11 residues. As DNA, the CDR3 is TGTGCCAGTAGCTCCTACAATGAGCAGTTCTTC. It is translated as CASSSYNEQFF. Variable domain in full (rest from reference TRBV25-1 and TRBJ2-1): EADIYQTPRYLVIGTGKKITLECSQTMGHDKMYWYQQDPGMELHLIHYSYGVNSTEKGDLSSESTVSRIRTEHFPLTLESARPSHTSQYLCASSSYNEQFFGPGTRLTVL.

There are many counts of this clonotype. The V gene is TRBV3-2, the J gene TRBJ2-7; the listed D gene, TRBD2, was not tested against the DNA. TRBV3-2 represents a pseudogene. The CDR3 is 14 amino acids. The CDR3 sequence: CASSQDRDFYEQYF. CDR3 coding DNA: TGTGCCAGCAGCCAAGATAGGGACTTTTACGAGCAGTACTTC.

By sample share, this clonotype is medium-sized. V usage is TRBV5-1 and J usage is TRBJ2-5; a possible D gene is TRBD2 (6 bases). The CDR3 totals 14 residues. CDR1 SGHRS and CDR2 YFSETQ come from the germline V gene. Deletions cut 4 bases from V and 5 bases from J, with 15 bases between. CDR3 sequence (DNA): TGCGCCAGCAGCCCGACACCGGGGGAGGAGACCCAGTACTTC. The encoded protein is CASSPTPGEETQYF.